This T cell receptor beta chain was documented in a study of blood T cell repertoires in COVID-19. Study-level background: COVID-19 samples from acute and convalescent phases originated in the United States, Italy and Spain.

TCRdb's table, derived via immunoSEQ multiplex PCR, lists solely in-frame clones and lacks some. The repertoire holds some 60,000 clones, approximately 80% seen once, with 10% to 13% in the top ten. Seattle-derived patients entered the study during active infection and were followed longitudinally. Per germline, CDR1 LNHDA and CDR2 SQIVND (reference sequence). The ends were cut back, 0 bases at V and 6 bases at J, with 27 bases in the middle. The CDR3 has 20 amino acids. The chain has TRBV19 and TRBJ2-1, with D tentatively TRBD1 (6 bases). The specimen sequenced was peripheral blood. This sequence was found in a man in his forties or fifties with COVID-19, enrolled during active disease. The CDR3 bases are TGTGCCAGTAGTATAGACCCTAGGATACGTCAGGGGCCCTATAGCAATGAGCAGTTCTTC. It specifies CASSIDPRIRQGPYSNEQFF.